The 13 T cell receptor beta chains below were found in one sample sequenced in a study of T cell repertoires in cytomegalovirus infection. TCRdb reprocessed the reads via MiXCR and lists one record per CDR3 protein. The sample yields fewer than 350,000 distinct CDR3 sequences, about 17% seen once. The specimen was PBMCs. The receptor source for this set is a human donor in good health (CMV status not recorded). Some clones in this sample may be carry-over from other donors' samples.

Concerning this clonotype: Relative to the germline gene, one junction end is altered; a read error may explain this. V usage is TRBV29-1 and J usage is TRBJ2-3; D possibly uses TRBD1 or TRBD2 (5 bases each). The CDR3 length is 14 residues. Germline CDR1 is SQVTM and CDR2 is ANQGSEA. The CDR3 protein is CSVEEGSGTDTQYF. The CDR3 coding sequence is TGCAGCGTCGAAGAGGGGTCGGGAACAGATACGCAGTATTTT.

This clonotype was recorded a few times. V gene TRBV5-6 combines with J gene TRBJ2-4; tentatively, D is TRBD2 (5 bases). Per the germline V gene, CDR1 is SGHDT and CDR2 is YYEEEE. The length of the CDR3 is 13 residues. Trimming took off 2 bases at V and 9 bases at J, with 12 bases between the two ends. In DNA form, the CDR3 reads TGTGCCAGCAGCTTCCCAGGACGGGGCATTCAGTACTTC. Translating gives CASSFPGRGIQYF.

This clonotype appeared a few times. A single base separates this from a much larger clone, so it may be a read error. This chain uses TRBV20-1 with TRBJ2-3, with D unresolved. V was clipped by 3 bases and J by 5 bases, with 3 bases between them. CDR1 is DFQATT and CDR2 is SNEGSKA in the germline V gene (reference sequence). CDR3 size: 10 residues. The CDR3 protein is CSASIDTQYF. The DNA of the CDR3 is TGCAGTGCTAGTATAGATACGCAGTATTTT.

This clonotype was counted ten times or more. The rearrangement links TRBV11-2 to TRBJ1-6, with D perhaps TRBD1 (5 bases). Germline values: CDR1 SGHAT, CDR2 FQNNGV. The CDR3 extends over 15 amino acids. V lost 0 bases and J lost 8, with 11 bases in between. This CDR3 reads CASSLDAGPYSPLHF. The CDR3 DNA reads as TGTGCCAGCAGCTTAGATGCGGGGCCGTATTCACCCCTCCACTTT. The complete variable domain, with remaining parts taken from reference TRBV11-2 and TRBJ1-6, reads EAGVAQSPRYKIIEKRQSVAFWCNPISGHATLYWYQQILGQGPKLLIQFQNNGVVDDSQLPKDRFSAERLKGVDSTLKIQPAKLEDSAVYLCASSLDAGPYSPLHFGNGTRLTVT.

This clonotype was seen many times. This sequence joins TRBV7-2 and TRBJ2-3; TRBD2 might be the D (6 bases). The CDR3 length is 16 residues. From germline, CDR1 is SGHTA and CDR2 FQGNSA. The V gene lost 4 bases and the J gene lost 4 bases, with 18 bases spanning the gap. The CDR3 DNA reads as TGTGCCAGCAGCTCCATGGGGGGATACCCCCCAGATACGCAGTATTTT. Translating it yields CASSSMGGYPPDTQYF.

There are many counts of this clonotype. The chain employs TRBV19 and TRBJ2-7; the match to TRBD1 covers 9 bases. Trimming removed 1 base from V and 4 bases from J; junction bases left unmatched: 11. This CDR3 comprises 17 residues. Germline lookup yields CDR1 LNHDA and CDR2 SQIVND (reference sequence). The CDR3 nucleotides read TGTGCCAGTAGTATAGCTCCGGGACAGGGTTTATGGTACGAGCAGTACTTC. Protein sequence: CASSIAPGQGLWYEQYF.

The chain recombines TRBV10-3 with TRBJ2-3, with 7 bases that match TRBD2. CDR3 size: 13 residues. Germline V gives CDR1 ENHRY, CDR2 SYGVKD. V shed 7 bases, J shed 6 bases, and the junction held 7 bases outside the gene matches. DNA of the CDR3: TGTGCCATCACTAGCGGTGGGGAGGATACGCAGTATTTT. Protein sequence: CAITSGGEDTQYF.

This clonotype showed up many times. V and J are TRBV7-2 and TRBJ1-2; D unresolved. The CDR3 extends over 15 amino acids. V shed 1 base and J shed 3 bases, with 12 bases lying between them. Per the germline V gene, CDR1 is SGHTA and CDR2 is FQGNSA. The CDR3 region is CASSLVWESYYGYTF. The DNA for the CDR3 is TGTGCCAGCAGCTTAGTCTGGGAATCGTACTATGGCTACACCTTC.

This clonotype showed up many times. The chain carries TRBV6-1 and TRBJ2-7, with 10 bases matching TRBD1. Trimming cost V 5 bases and J 2 bases; bases outside gene matches: 3. Germline V gives CDR1 MNHNS, CDR2 SASEGT. This CDR3 spans 14 amino acids. The CDR3: CASSIDRGPYEQYF. CDR3 in DNA: TGTGCCAGCAGTATTGACAGGGGGCCCTACGAGCAGTACTTC.

V and J are TRBV28 and TRBJ2-1, with TRBD2 matching over 9 bases. With 3 bases clipped from V and 2 bases from J, the junction kept 5 bases outside the gene matches. The CDR3 totals 16 residues. The germline V gene encodes CDR1 MDHEN and CDR2 SYDVKM. In nucleotides, the CDR3 is TGTGCCAGCAGTTTCGGGCTAGCGGGGCCCTACAATGAGCAGTTCTTC. As protein: CASSFGLAGPYNEQFF.

This clonotype was seen a few times. The V call is TRBV7-2, the J call TRBJ2-1; unclear D gene. In germline, CDR1 is SGHTA, CDR2 FQGNSA. Trimming took off 1 base at V and 0 bases at J, with 7 bases between the two ends. The CDR3 has 15 amino acids. The DNA of the CDR3 is TGTGCCAGCAGCTTAGGTGTGGGCTCCTACAATGAGCAGTTCTTC. This codes for CASSLGVGSYNEQFF.

This clonotype appeared a few times. The chain has TRBV10-3 and TRBJ1-1; 8 bases map to TRBD1. The CDR3 is made up of 13 amino acids. Looked up from germline, CDR1 is ENHRY and CDR2 is SYGVKD. Trimming at V came to 10 bases and at J to 4 bases, leaving 8 bases not matched to a gene. This CDR3 reads CATRTGSSTEAFF. CDR3 coding DNA: TGTGCCACCCGGACAGGGAGTAGCACTGAAGCTTTCTTT.

This clonotype occurred a few times. The chain has TRBV20-1 and TRBJ1-2; possibly TRBD1 for D (5 bases). CDR3 size: 12 residues. Trimming left V 1 base short and J 7 bases short, with 10 bases between. CDR1 is DFQATT and CDR2 is SNEGSKA in the germline V gene (reference sequence). CDR3 loop: CSARVGVTGYTF. CDR3 DNA sequence: TGCAGTGCTAGAGTGGGGGTTACTGGCTACACCTTC.